This T cell receptor (beta chain) was sequenced in a study of CXCR3-negative and CXCR3-positive naive CD8 T cells. General study points: Diversity proved comparably high across both naive subsets and much lower in memory CD8+ cells. Comparison of naive cells showed more hydrophobic TRB CDR3s in CXCR3-positive than in CXCR3-negative naive cells. Cryopreservation partially lowered CXCR3 expression, so most assays used fresh PBMCs.

Germline CDR1 and CDR2: SGHTA and FQGNSA. The CDR3 is 14 amino acids. Preparation of TRB cDNA libraries relied on 5' RACE carrying UMI labels. TCRdb processed the 5' RACE reads again and assigns one entry to each CDR3 protein, with no DNA. The sample table includes roughly 120,000 distinct CDR3 sequences. Comment on this clonotype: Its antigen is as yet unknown.

The source material was naive CXCR3+ CD8+ T cells from blood. Subset described: CD45RO-CCR7+CD27+CD95- naive CD8+ T cells expressing CXCR3 (TNR3+). The chain carries TRBV7-2 and TRBJ1-1; there is no DNA to check the TCRdb D call of TRBD1. This TCR derives from a human donor in good health. Some clones in this sample may be carry-over from other donors' samples. The CDR3 region is CASSPSGDHTEAFF. Filled out from reference TRBV7-2 and TRBJ1-1, the complete variable domain reads GAGVSQSPSNKVTEKGKDVELRCDPISGHTALYWYRQSLGQGLEFLIYFQGNSAPDKSGLPSDRFSAERTGGSVSTLTIQRTQQEDSAVYLCASSPSGDHTEAFFGQGTRLTVV.